The source of this TCR beta chain is a study of blood T cell repertoires in COVID-19. Study in general: COVID-19 samples, acute and convalescent, were from the United States, Italy and Spain. Sample material is recorded as cDNA or gDNA derived from T cells, B-cell-depleted T cells, or PBMCs.

Authors' data handling: Estimated nucleated cell counts came from reference gene primer amplification. TCRdb's copy holds only in-frame clones and misses some; the assay was immunoSEQ multiplex PCR. V, J and clone size are taken as reported in that table, and D and trimming were inferred from the DNA itself. The sample yields 200,000 to 300,000 clones, roughly 90% seen once. Trimming took off 5 bases at V and 3 bases at J, with 8 bases between the two ends. Germline V gene data show CDR1 as SGHTA and CDR2 as FQGNSA. The CDR3 is made up of 13 amino acids. Specimen: peripheral blood. The TCR was taken from a man aged 60 to 69 who had recovered from COVID-19. This chain joins TRBV7-2 and TRBJ1-5; the D gene is possibly TRBD1 (6 bases). CDR3 sequence reads: CASSGQYNQPQHF. CDR3 in DNA: TGTGCCAGCAGCGGACAGTACAATCAGCCCCAGCATTTT.